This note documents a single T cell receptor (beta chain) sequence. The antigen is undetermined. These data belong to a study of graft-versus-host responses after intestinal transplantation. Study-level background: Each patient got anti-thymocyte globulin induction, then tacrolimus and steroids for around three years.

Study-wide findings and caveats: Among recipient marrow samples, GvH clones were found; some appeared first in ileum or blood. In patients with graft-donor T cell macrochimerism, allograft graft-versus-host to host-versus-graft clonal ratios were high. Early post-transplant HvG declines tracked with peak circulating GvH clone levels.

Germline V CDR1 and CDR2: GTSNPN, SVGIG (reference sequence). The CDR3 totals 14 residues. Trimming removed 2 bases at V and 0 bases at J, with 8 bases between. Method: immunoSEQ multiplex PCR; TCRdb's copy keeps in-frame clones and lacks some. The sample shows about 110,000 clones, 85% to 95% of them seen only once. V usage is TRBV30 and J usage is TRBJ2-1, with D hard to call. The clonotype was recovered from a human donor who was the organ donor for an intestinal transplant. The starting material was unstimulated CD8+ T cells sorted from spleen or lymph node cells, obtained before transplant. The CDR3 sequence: CAWSITDSYNEQFF. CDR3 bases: TGTGCCTGGAGTATTACAGACTCCTACAATGAGCAGTTCTTC.